One sample yielded the 25 T cell receptor beta chains listed below, sequenced in a study of blood T cell repertoires in COVID-19. Repertoires were generated with immunoSEQ multiplex PCR, while TCRdb's copy carries only in-frame clones and drops some. Of 500,000 to 600,000 clones in the sample, around nine tenths are singletons; the top ten hold roughly 7.3%. The sequenced sample was peripheral blood. The origin of the receptors is a woman aged 45-60 years with COVID-19, enrolled during active disease.

The V call is TRBV30, the J call TRBJ1-4; D uncertain. This CDR3 spans 13 amino acids. Per the germline V gene, CDR1 is GTSNPN and CDR2 is SVGIG (reference sequence). V lost 0 bases to trimming and J lost 8 bases, with 10 bases between them. CDR3 bases: TGTGCCTGGAGTGTACGGGTGCGGGAAAAACTGTTTTTT. Protein: CAWSVRVREKLFF.

In its sample, this clone was seen a few times. The chain joins TRBV2 to TRBJ1-5; D is uncertain. V shed 8 bases and J shed 0 bases, with 5 bases lying between them. This CDR3 region has 12 residues. Germline V gene lookup returns CDR1 SNHLY and CDR2 FYNNEI. This CDR3 reads CASQDSNQPQHF. CDR3 sequence (DNA): TGTGCCAGCCAGGATAGCAATCAGCCCCAGCATTTT.

The chain joins TRBV5-1 to TRBJ1-1; perhaps TRBD1 as D (5 bases). The V gene lost 4 bases and the J gene lost 5 bases, with 24 bases spanning the gap. The CDR3 is 17 residues long. Germline lookup yields CDR1 SGHRS and CDR2 YFSETQ. In nucleotides, the CDR3 is TGCGCCAGCAGCACCGGCCGGACGGCCGGGGGTCGGACTGAAGCTTTCTTT. Translated: CASSTGRTAGGRTEAFF.

The genes are TRBV5-4 and TRBJ2-7, with 7 bases fitting TRBD1. CDR3 length equals 15 residues. In germline, CDR1 is SGHNT, CDR2 YYREEE (reference sequence). V trimming: 0 bases; J trimming: 6 bases; junction bases outside the gene matches: 9. CDR3 loop: CASSLGDRVVSEQYF. The CDR3 nucleotides read TGTGCCAGCAGCTTGGGAGACAGGGTGGTGAGCGAGCAGTACTTC.

This chain uses TRBV10-1 with TRBJ2-7; 11 bases are a match to TRBD2. The V and J ends lost 3 bases and 3 bases, in that order; junction bases with no gene match: 4. Germline V gene sequence: CDR1 WNHNN, CDR2 SYGVQD (reference sequence). The CDR3 loop spans 15 amino acids. This CDR3 reads CASSESGTSGYEQYF. For the CDR3, the DNA is TGCGCCAGCAGTGAATCCGGGACTAGCGGCTACGAGCAGTACTTC.

A word on this clone: Additional DNA sequences in this sample encode the identical CDR3. V gene TRBV9 combines with J gene TRBJ2-7; D call uncertain. V was clipped by 0 bases and J by 3 bases, with 7 bases between them. The CDR3 has 13 amino acids. Germline values: CDR1 SGDLS, CDR2 YYNGEE. The CDR3 protein is CASSVGLSYEQYF. CDR3 coding DNA: TGTGCCAGCAGCGTAGGACTCAGCTACGAGCAGTACTTC.

The J gene is TRBJ1-2, the V gene TRBV5-1; 9 nucleotides align to TRBD1. The V gene's germline CDR1 is SGHRS and CDR2 YFSETQ. Germline trimming cut 3 bases from V and 8 bases from J; bases unmatched to any gene: 11. The CDR3 spans 15 residues. CDR3 in amino acids: CASSSRQGERAGYTF. The CDR3 bases are TGCGCCAGCAGCTCCCGACAGGGGGAACGTGCAGGCTACACCTTC.

The rearrangement joins TRBV19 to TRBJ2-5, with TRBD1 matching over 9 bases. This CDR3 contains 15 residues. Germline V gene data show CDR1 as LNHDA and CDR2 as SQIVND (reference sequence). Unmatched junction bases numbered 7, after V lost 4 bases and J lost 4 bases. CDR3 sequence (DNA): TGTGCCAGTAGTACCGGGACAGGGTTAGGAGAGACCCAGTACTTC. It specifies CASSTGTGLGETQYF. The whole variable domain, filled in from reference TRBV19 and TRBJ2-5, reads DGGITQSPKYLFRKEGQNVTLSCEQNLNHDAMYWYRQDPGQGLRLIYYSQIVNDFQKGDIAEGYSVSREKKESFPLTVTSAQKNPTAFYLCASSTGTGLGETQYFGPGTRLLVL.

This rearrangement joins TRBV15 to TRBJ2-2; possibly TRBD2 for D (5 bases). Looked up from germline, CDR1 is LNHNV and CDR2 is YYDKDF (reference sequence). V shed 1 base and J shed 5 bases, with 8 bases lying between them. The CDR3 extends over 14 amino acids. CDR3 sequence reads: CATSRVRGTGELFF. CDR3 sequence (DNA): TGTGCCACCAGCAGAGTGCGCGGGACCGGGGAGCTGTTTTTT.

The chain links TRBV6-5 to TRBJ2-4, with D perhaps TRBD1 (5 bases). Germline V gene sequence: CDR1 MNHEY, CDR2 SVGAGI. This CDR3 spans 12 amino acids. Trimming removed 8 bases at V and 16 bases at J, with 21 bases between. The CDR3 DNA reads as TGTGCCAGCGGACCCTGGGGCAGCCGATTATACTTC. Protein: CASGPWGSRLYF.

J is TRBJ1-1 and V is TRBV11-2; no clear D gene. Germline V gene data show CDR1 as SGHAT and CDR2 as FQNNGV. Trimming pared 1 base from V and 1 base from J, leaving 7 bases between. The CDR3 covers 14 residues. CDR3 region: CASSLALGNTEAFF. The CDR3 coding sequence is TGTGCCAGCAGCTTAGCCCTCGGGAACACTGAAGCTTTCTTT.

The rearrangement joins TRBV3-1 (or the pseudogene TRBV3-2) to TRBJ1-1; D might be TRBD1 (5 bases). This CDR3 has 15 amino acids. Trimming pared 0 bases from V and 1 base from J, leaving 9 bases between. Germline values: CDR1 LGHDT, CDR2 YNNKEL (reference sequence). CDR3 in amino acids: CASSQEAGQNTEAFF. DNA of the CDR3: TGTGCCAGCAGCCAAGAAGCAGGGCAGAACACTGAAGCTTTCTTT.

The chain uses TRBV4-1 and TRBJ2-2; a weak D match, TRBD2 (6 bases). This CDR3 is built from 14 residues. V was shortened by 8 bases and J by 0 bases, with 10 bases between the two germline ends. The germline V gene has CDR1 MGHRA and CDR2 YSYEKL. The CDR3 DNA reads TGCGCCAGCCGGGGGTCAGCGAACACCGGGGAGCTGTTTTTT. This sequence encodes CASRGSANTGELFF.

The CDR3 coding sequence is TGTGCCAGCAGCTTATCGTTAGAACAGCCCCAGCATTTT. It encodes CASSLSLEQPQHF. The chain employs TRBV7-2 and TRBJ1-5; no clear D. V was trimmed by 2 bases and J by 7 bases, leaving 9 bases between them. CDR3 size: 13 residues. Per the germline V gene, CDR1 is SGHTA and CDR2 is FQGNSA. The whole variable domain, remainder taken from reference TRBV7-2 and TRBJ1-5, is GAGVSQSPSNKVTEKGKDVELRCDPISGHTALYWYRQSLGQGLEFLIYFQGNSAPDKSGLPSDRFSAERTGGSVSTLTIQRTQQEDSAVYLCASSLSLEQPQHFGDGTRLSIL.

The chain couples TRBV19 to TRBJ1-5, with 12 positions matching TRBD1. With V trimmed by 4 bases and J by 6 bases, 4 bases remained unmatched. CDR3 size: 15 residues. Germline V gives CDR1 LNHDA, CDR2 SQIVND (reference sequence). CDR3 region: CASSTRDRGLQPQHF. The CDR3 DNA sequence: TGTGCCAGTAGTACCCGGGACAGGGGGCTTCAGCCCCAGCATTTT.

This clone is a singleton in its sample. The chain recombines TRBV29-1 with TRBJ2-1, with TRBD1 matching 9 bases. The trim removed 7 bases at V and 4 bases at J, leaving 5 bases unmatched. Germline V gene data show CDR1 as SQVTM and CDR2 as ANQGSEA. This CDR3 has 13 residues. The CDR3 DNA reads TGCAGCGCGTATGGGACAGGGTACAATGAGCAGTTCTTC. As protein: CSAYGTGYNEQFF.

The rearrangement joins TRBV7-3 to TRBJ2-1; 9 positions agree with TRBD2. CDR3 length: 16 residues. With V trimmed by 6 bases and J by 0 bases, 6 bases remained unmatched. Germline V gives CDR1 SGHTA, CDR2 FQGTGA. The CDR3 loop is CASSKMRGGSYNEQFF. CDR3 bases: TGTGCCAGCAGTAAGATGCGGGGGGGCTCCTACAATGAGCAGTTCTTC. Based on the CDR3 plus reference TRBV7-3 and TRBJ2-1, the full variable domain is GAGVSQTPSNKVTEKGKYVELRCDPISGHTALYWYRQSLGQGPEFLIYFQGTGAADDSGLPNDRFFAVRPEGSVSTLKIQRTERGDSAVYLCASSKMRGGSYNEQFFGPGTRLTVL.

DNA for the CDR3: TGTGCCAGCAGCCCGGGACAGTATAGCAATCAGCCCCAGCATTTT. This translates into CASSPGQYSNQPQHF. The chain has TRBV9 and TRBJ1-5; 7 nucleotides align to TRBD1. The CDR3 spans 15 residues. V dropped 4 bases and J dropped 0; count of bases not matched to a gene: 4. Germline assignment: CDR1 SGDLS and CDR2 YYNGEE.

The chain is built from TRBV2 and TRBJ2-7, with D possibly TRBD2 on 6 matching bases. Germline V gene data show CDR1 as SNHLY and CDR2 as FYNNEI. The V end was cut by 8 bases, the J end by 5 bases, with 10 bases between. The CDR3 is 11 residues long. This chain's CDR3 is CASGRGHEQYF. As DNA, the CDR3 is TGTGCCAGCGGGCGGGGACACGAGCAGTACTTC.

Worth noting for this clone: This CDR3 is also generated by other DNA sequences in the sample. The genes are TRBV2 and TRBJ2-3; tentative D call: TRBD2 (5 bases). Germline CDR1 and CDR2: SNHLY and FYNNEI. Trimming left V 6 bases short and J 6 bases short, with 7 bases between. The CDR3 runs 11 residues. CDR3 nucleotide sequence: TGTGCCAGCAGAACGGGGGATACGCAGTATTTT. This encodes CASRTGDTQYF.

The V call is TRBV6-6, the J call TRBJ2-7; 11 bases map to TRBD2. J gave up 5 bases and V 2 bases, and 2 bases lay outside the gene matches. CDR3 length equals 14 residues. Germline values: CDR1 MNHNY, CDR2 SVGAGI (reference sequence). The CDR3 DNA reads as TGTGCCAGCAGTTACCCTAGCGGGGGGAACGAGCAGTACTTC. Its translation: CASSYPSGGNEQYF.

V gene TRBV24-1 combines with J gene TRBJ2-1; 8 nucleotides match TRBD2. The CDR3 extends over 16 amino acids. The germline gives CDR1 KGHDR, CDR2 SFDVKD. V was pared by 3 bases and J by 9 bases, with 12 bases of the junction left unmatched. The CDR3 DNA is TGTGCCACCAGTGATCCCAGCGGGGGAACCGCCTCTGAGCAGTTCTTC. It is translated as CATSDPSGGTASEQFF.

In this sample, this clone turned up once. V is TRBV5-5 and J is TRBJ1-5, with 8 positions matching TRBD1. V was pared by 4 bases and J by 3 bases, with 3 bases of the junction left unmatched. This CDR3 region has 14 residues. The germline V gene has CDR1 SGHKS and CDR2 YYEKEE (reference sequence). CDR3 sequence: CASSQQGDNQPQHF. As DNA, the CDR3 is TGTGCCAGCAGCCAACAGGGGGACAATCAGCCCCAGCATTTT.

V is TRBV27 and J is TRBJ2-1; D is possibly TRBD2 (6 bases). This CDR3 is built from 15 residues. The germline gives CDR1 MNHEY, CDR2 SMNVEV (reference sequence). The V end was cut by 2 bases, the J end by 7 bases, with 15 bases between. The DNA for the CDR3 is TGTGCCAGCAGTTTAGGAGGAGGGTATCGAAATGAGCAGTTCTTC. It codes for CASSLGGGYRNEQFF.

In its sample, this clone was seen once. V gene TRBV6-5 combines with J gene TRBJ2-7; a weak D match, TRBD2 (5 bases). V lost 8 bases and J 3 bases, leaving 17 bases between the germline ends. The CDR3 runs to 14 residues. Germline-derived CDR1 and CDR2 are MNHEY and SVGAGI. The DNA for the CDR3 is TGTGCCAGCCTCCCCGGGGTGAATCTCTACGAGCAGTACTTC. Translating it yields CASLPGVNLYEQYF.